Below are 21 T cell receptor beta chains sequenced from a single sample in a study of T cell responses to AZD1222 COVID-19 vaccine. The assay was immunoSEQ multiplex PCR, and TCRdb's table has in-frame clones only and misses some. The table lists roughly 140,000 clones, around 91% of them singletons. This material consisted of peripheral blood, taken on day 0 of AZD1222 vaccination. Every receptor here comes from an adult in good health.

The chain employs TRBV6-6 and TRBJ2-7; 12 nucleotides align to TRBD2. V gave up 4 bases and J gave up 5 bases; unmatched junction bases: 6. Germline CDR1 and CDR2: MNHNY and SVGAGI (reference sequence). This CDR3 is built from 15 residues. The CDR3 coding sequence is TGTGCCAGCAGTTCCCGGACTAGCGGGAATAACGAGCAGTACTTC. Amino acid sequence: CASSSRTSGNNEQYF.

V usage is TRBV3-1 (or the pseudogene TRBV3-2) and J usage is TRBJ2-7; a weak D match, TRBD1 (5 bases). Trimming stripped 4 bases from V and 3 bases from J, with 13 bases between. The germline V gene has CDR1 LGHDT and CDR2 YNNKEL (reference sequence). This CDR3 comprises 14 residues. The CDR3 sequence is CASSREYRFYEQYF. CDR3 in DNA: TGTGCCAGCAGCCGAGAATACAGGTTCTACGAGCAGTACTTC.

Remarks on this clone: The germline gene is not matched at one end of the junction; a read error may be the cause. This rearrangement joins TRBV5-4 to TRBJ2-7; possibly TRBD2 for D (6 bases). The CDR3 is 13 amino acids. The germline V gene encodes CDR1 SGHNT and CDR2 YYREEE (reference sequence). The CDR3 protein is CASSLGVEGRINF. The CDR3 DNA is TGTGCCAGCAGCTTGGGGGTGGAGGGGAGGATCAACTTC.

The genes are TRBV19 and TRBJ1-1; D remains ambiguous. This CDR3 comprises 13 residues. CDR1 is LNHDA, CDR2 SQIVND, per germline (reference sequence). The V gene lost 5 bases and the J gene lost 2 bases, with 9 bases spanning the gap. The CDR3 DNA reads TGTGCCAGTAGTCCTTCAACTAACACTGAAGCTTTCTTT. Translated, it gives CASSPSTNTEAFF.

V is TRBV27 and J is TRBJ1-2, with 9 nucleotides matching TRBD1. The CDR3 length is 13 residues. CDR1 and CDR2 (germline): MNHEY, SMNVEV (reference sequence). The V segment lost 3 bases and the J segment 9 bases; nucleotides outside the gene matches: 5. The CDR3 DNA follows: TGTGCCAGCAGTTTTTGGGACAGGGAAAGCTACACCTTC. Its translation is CASSFWDRESYTF.

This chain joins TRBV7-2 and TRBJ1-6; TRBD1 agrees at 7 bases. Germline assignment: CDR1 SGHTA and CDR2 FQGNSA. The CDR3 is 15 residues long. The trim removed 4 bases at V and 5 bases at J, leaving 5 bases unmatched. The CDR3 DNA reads TGTGCCAGCAGCTCGGACAGGATCAATAATTCACCCCTCCACTTT. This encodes CASSSDRINNSPLHF.

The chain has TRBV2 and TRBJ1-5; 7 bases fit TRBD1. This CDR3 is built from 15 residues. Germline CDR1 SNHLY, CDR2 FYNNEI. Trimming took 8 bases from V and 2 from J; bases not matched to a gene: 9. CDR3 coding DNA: TGTGCCAGCGGGCTAGGACAGGTTCGCAATCAGCCCCAGCATTTT. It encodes CASGLGQVRNQPQHF.

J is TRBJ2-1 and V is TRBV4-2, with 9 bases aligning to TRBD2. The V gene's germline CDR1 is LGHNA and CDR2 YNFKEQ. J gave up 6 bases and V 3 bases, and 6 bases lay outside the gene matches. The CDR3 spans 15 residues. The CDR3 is CASSHIAGVGNEQFF. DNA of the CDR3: TGTGCCAGCAGCCATATAGCGGGAGTAGGCAATGAGCAGTTCTTC.

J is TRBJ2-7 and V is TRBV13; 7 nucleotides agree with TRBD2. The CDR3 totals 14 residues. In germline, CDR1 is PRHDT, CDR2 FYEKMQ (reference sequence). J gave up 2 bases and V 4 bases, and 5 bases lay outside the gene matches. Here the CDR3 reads CASSSPAGPYEQYF. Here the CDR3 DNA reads TGTGCCAGCAGCTCTCCAGCGGGACCCTACGAGCAGTACTTC.

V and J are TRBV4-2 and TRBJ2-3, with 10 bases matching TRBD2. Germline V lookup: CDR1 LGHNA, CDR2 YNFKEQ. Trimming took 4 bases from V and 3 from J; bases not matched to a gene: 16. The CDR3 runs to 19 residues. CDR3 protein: CASSRDRAGGAPRTDTQYF. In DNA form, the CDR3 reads TGTGCCAGCAGCCGGGATAGAGCGGGAGGGGCCCCACGGACAGATACGCAGTATTTT.

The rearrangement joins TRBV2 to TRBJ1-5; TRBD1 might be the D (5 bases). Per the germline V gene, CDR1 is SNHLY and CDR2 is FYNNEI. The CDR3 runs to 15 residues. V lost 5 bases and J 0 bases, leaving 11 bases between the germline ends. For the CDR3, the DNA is TGTGCCAGCAGTCTCCGCAGGGATAGCAATCAGCCCCAGCATTTT. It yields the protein CASSLRRDSNQPQHF.

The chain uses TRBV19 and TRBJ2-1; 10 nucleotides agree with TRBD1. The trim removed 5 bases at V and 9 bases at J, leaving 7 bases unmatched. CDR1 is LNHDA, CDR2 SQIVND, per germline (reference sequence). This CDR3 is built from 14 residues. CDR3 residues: CASSPGQGRLEQFF. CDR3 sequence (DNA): TGTGCCAGTAGTCCGGGACAGGGGAGGCTTGAGCAGTTCTTC.

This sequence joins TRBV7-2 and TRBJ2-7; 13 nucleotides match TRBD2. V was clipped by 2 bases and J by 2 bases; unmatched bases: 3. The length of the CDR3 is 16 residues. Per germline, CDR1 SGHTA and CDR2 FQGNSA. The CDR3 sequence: CASSLRLAGGTYEQYF. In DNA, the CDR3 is TGTGCCAGCAGCTTACGACTAGCGGGAGGAACCTACGAGCAGTACTTC.

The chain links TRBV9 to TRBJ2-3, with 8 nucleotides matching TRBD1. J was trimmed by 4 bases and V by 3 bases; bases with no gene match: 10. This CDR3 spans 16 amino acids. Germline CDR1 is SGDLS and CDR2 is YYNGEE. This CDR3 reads CASSARQGWESDTQYF. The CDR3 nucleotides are TGTGCCAGCAGCGCCAGACAGGGGTGGGAATCAGATACGCAGTATTTT.

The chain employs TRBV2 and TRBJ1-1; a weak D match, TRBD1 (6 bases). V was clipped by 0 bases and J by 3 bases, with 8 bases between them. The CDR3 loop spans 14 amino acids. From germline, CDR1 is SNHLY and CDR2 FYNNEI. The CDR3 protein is CASSEAQGYTEAFF. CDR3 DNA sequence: TGTGCCAGCAGTGAAGCTCAGGGGTACACTGAAGCTTTCTTT.

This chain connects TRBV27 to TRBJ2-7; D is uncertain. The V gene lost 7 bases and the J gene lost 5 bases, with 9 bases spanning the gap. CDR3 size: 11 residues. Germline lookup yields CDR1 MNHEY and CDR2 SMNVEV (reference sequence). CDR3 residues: CASTLKDEQYF. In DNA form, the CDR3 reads TGTGCCAGCACCTTAAAGGACGAGCAGTACTTC.

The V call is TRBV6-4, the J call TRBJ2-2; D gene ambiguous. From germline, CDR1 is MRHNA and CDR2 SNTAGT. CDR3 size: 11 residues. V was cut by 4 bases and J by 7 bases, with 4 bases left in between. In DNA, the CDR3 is TGTGCCAGCAGTGCCCTCGGGGAGCTGTTTTTT. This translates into CASSALGELFF.

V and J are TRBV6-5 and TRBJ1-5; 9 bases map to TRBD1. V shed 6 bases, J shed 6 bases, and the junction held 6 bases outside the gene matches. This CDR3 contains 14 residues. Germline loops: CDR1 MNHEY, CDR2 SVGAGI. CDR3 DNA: TGTGCCAGCAGAACAGGGGGCTTCAGTCAGCCCCAGCATTTT. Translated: CASRTGGFSQPQHF.

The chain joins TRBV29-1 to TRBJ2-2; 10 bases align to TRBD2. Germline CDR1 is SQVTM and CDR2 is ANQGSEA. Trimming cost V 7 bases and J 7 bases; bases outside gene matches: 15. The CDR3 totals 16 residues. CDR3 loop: CSALGLAGEDSGELFF. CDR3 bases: TGCAGCGCCCTCGGGCTAGCGGGAGAGGATAGCGGGGAGCTGTTTTTT.

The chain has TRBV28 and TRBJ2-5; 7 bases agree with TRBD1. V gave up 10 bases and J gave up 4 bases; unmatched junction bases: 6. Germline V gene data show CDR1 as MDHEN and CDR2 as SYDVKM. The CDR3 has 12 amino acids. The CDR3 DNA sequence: TGTGCCACCGAAGGACAGGCAGAGACCCAGTACTTC. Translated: CATEGQAETQYF.

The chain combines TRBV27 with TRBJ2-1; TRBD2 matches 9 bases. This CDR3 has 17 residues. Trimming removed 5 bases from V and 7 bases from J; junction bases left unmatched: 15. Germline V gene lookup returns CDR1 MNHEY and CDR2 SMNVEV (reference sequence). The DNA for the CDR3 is TGTGCCAGCAGTCCTGTCTCGTTTAGCGGGAGTATGAATGAGCAGTTCTTC. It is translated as CASSPVSFSGSMNEQFF.